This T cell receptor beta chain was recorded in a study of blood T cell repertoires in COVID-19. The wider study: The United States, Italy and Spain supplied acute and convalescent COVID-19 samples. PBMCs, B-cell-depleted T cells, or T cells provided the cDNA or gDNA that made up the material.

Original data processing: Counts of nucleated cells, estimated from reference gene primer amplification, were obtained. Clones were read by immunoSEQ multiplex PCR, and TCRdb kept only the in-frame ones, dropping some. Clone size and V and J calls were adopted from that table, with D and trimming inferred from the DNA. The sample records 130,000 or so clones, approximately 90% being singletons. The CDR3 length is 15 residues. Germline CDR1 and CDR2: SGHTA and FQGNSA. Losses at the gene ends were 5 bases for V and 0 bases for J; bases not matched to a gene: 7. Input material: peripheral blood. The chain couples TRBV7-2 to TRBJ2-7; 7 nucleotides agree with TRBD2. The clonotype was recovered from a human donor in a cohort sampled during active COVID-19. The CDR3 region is CASSRLGDYSYEQYF. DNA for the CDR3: TGTGCCAGCAGCCGCCTGGGGGACTACTCCTACGAGCAGTACTTC.